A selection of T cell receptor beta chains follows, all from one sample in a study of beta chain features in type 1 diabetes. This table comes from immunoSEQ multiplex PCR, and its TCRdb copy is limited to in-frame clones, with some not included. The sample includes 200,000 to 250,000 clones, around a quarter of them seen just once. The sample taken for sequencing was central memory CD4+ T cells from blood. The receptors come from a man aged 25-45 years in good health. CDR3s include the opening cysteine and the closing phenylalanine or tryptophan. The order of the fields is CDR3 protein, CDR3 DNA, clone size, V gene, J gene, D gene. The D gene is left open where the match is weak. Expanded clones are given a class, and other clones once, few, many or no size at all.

CDR3: CSGMKSGTGELFF
DNA: TGCAGCGGTATGAAGAGCGGCACCGGGGAGCTGTTTTTT
size: NA
V: TRBV29-1
J: TRBJ2-2
D: NA

CDR3: CASSVFSGSGTGELFF
DNA: TGTGCCAGCAGCGTATTTAGCGGGAGCGGCACCGGGGAGCTGTTTTTT
size: few
V: TRBV9
J: TRBJ2-2
D: TRBD2

CDR3: CASSLESGLPTTDTQYF
DNA: TGTGCCAGCAGCTTAGAGTCGGGACTCCCGACCACAGATACGCAGTATTTT
size: few
V: TRBV7-2
J: TRBJ2-3
D: NA

CDR3: CASSVGQGFTGELFF
DNA: TGCGCCAGCAGCGTGGGACAGGGGTTCACCGGGGAGCTGTTTTTT
size: NA
V: TRBV5-1
J: TRBJ2-2
D: TRBD1

CDR3: CASSQRDRRPGGYTF
DNA: TGTGCCAGCAGCCAAAGGGACAGGAGACCGGGTGGCTACACCTTC
size: NA
V: TRBV14
J: TRBJ1-2
D: TRBD1

CDR3: CASSLGLQDEQFF
DNA: TGCGCCAGCAGCTTGGGACTCCAGGATGAGCAGTTCTTC
size: many
V: TRBV5-1
J: TRBJ2-1
D: NA

CDR3: CASSTRTGRGTGELFF
DNA: TGTGCCAGCAGCACCCGGACAGGGCGTGGCACCGGGGAGCTGTTTTTT
size: NA
V: TRBV7-2
J: TRBJ2-2
D: TRBD1

CDR3: CASSPDLGQGKPYEQYF
DNA: TGTGCCAGCAGCCCCGACCTGGGACAGGGGAAGCCCTACGAGCAGTACTTC
size: NA
V: TRBV7-9
J: TRBJ2-7
D: TRBD1

CDR3: CASSTGQGKYF
DNA: TGTGCCAGTAGTACCGGACAGGGGAAGTACTTC
size: NA
V: TRBV19
J: TRBJ2-7
D: TRBD1

CDR3: CASSRLAGNRQETQYF
DNA: TGTGCCAGCAGCCGACTAGCGGGGAATCGGCAAGAGACCCAGTACTTC
size: few
V: TRBV7-8
J: TRBJ2-5
D: TRBD2

CDR3: CASSLIGQSTEAFF
DNA: TGTGCCAGCAGCTTAATCGGACAGTCAACTGAAGCTTTCTTT
size: few
V: TRBV7-9
J: TRBJ1-1
D: NA

CDR3: CASSVGQGSYNEQFF
DNA: TGTGCCAGCAGCGTAGGACAAGGCTCCTACAATGAGCAGTTCTTC
size: NA
V: TRBV9
J: TRBJ2-1
D: NA

CDR3: CASSAGRKNTEAFF
DNA: TGTGCCAGCAGCGCGGGACGGAAGAACACTGAAGCTTTCTTT
size: once
V: TRBV9
J: TRBJ1-1
D: NA

CDR3: CASSFQDLTQPQHF
DNA: TGCGCCAGCAGCTTCCAGGACCTAACTCAGCCCCAGCATTTT
size: once
V: TRBV5-1
J: TRBJ1-5
D: NA

CDR3: CASSYSGTGPYEQYF
DNA: TGTGCCAGCAGTTATTCCGGGACAGGTCCCTACGAGCAGTACTTC
size: NA
V: TRBV6-5
J: TRBJ2-7
D: TRBD1

CDR3: CASSLGGTSVYEQYF
DNA: TGTGCCAGCAGCCTCGGAGGGACTAGCGTGTACGAGCAGTACTTC
size: many
V: TRBV7-2
J: TRBJ2-7
D: TRBD2

CDR3: CASSQPENRVGANVLTF
DNA: TGCGCCAGCAGTCAACCCGAGAACAGAGTTGGGGCCAACGTCCTGACTTTC
size: NA
V: TRBV23-1
J: TRBJ2-6
D: NA

CDR3: CASSPDRAKYYGYTF
DNA: TGTGCCAGCAGCCCCGACAGAGCAAAATACTATGGCTACACCTTC
size: NA
V: TRBV7-2
J: TRBJ1-2
D: NA

CDR3: CASTLRGGAQYF
DNA: TGTGCCAGCACCTTGAGAGGTGGGGCCCAGTACTTC
size: NA
V: TRBV28
J: TRBJ2-5
D: NA

CDR3: CASSQRDRSYEQYF
DNA: TGTGCCAGCTCACAGCGGGACCGTTCCTACGAGCAGTACTTC
size: few
V: TRBV18
J: TRBJ2-7
D: TRBD2

CDR3: CASSLGGRYEQYF
DNA: TGTGCCAGCAGCCTCGGGGGACGGTACGAGCAGTACTTC
size: NA
V: TRBV5-4
J: TRBJ2-7
D: NA

CDR3: CASSPGGGWALFF
DNA: TGTGCCAGCAGCCCAGGCGGGGGCTGGGCGCTGTTTTTT
size: many
V: TRBV7-8
J: TRBJ2-2
D: NA

CDR3: CASSLGTSASTDTQYF
DNA: TGTGCCAGCAGCTTGGGGACTAGCGCTAGCACAGATACGCAGTATTTT
size: NA
V: TRBV5-8
J: TRBJ2-3
D: TRBD2

CDR3: CASSLSDYEQYF
DNA: TGTGCCAGCAGTTTATCAGATTACGAGCAGTACTTC
size: few
V: TRBV28
J: TRBJ2-7
D: NA

CDR3: CASSPTRVDVNSPLHF
DNA: TGTGCCAGCAGTCCGACGAGGGTTGATGTGAATTCACCCCTCCACTTT
size: NA
V: TRBV5-4
J: TRBJ1-6
D: NA

CDR3: CASSLGDHNEQFF
DNA: TGCGCCAGCAGCTTGGGAGACCACAATGAGCAGTTCTTC
size: NA
V: TRBV5-1
J: TRBJ2-1
D: NA

CDR3: CAVRTGTIYEQYF
DNA: TGTGCCGTCCGAACCGGGACAATCTACGAGCAGTACTTC
size: NA
V: TRBV6-1
J: TRBJ2-7
D: NA

CDR3: CASRPPAGSGELFF
DNA: TGCGCCAGCAGACCACCGGCAGGGTCCGGGGAGCTGTTTTTT
size: NA
V: TRBV4-3
J: TRBJ2-2
D: NA

CDR3: CAWSSWATPETQYF
DNA: TGTGCCTGGAGTTCCTGGGCCACCCCAGAGACCCAGTACTTC
size: few
V: TRBV30
J: TRBJ2-5
D: NA

CDR3: CASSLRAGGETQYF
DNA: TGTGCCAGCAGTTTGAGGGCAGGGGGTGAGACCCAGTACTTC
size: once
V: TRBV28
J: TRBJ2-5
D: TRBD1

CDR3: CASSLGHNAYEQYF
DNA: TGTGCCAGTAGTCTCGGGCATAACGCCTACGAGCAGTACTTC
size: NA
V: TRBV19
J: TRBJ2-7
D: NA

CDR3: CASNRVSSEQYF
DNA: TGTGCCAGCAACAGGGTCTCGTCCGAGCAGTACTTC
size: few
V: TRBV28
J: TRBJ2-7
D: NA

CDR3: CASSPDRIETQYF
DNA: TGTGCCAGCAGCCCGGACAGGATAGAGACCCAGTACTTC
size: NA
V: TRBV7-7
J: TRBJ2-5
D: TRBD1

CDR3: CASSYSQGHSGNTIYF
DNA: TGTGCCAGCAGTTACTCCCAGGGCCACTCTGGAAACACCATATATTTT
size: few
V: TRBV6-5
J: TRBJ1-3
D: NA

CDR3: CASRTGGLNTEAFF
DNA: TGTGCCAGCAGAACAGGGGGCCTGAACACTGAAGCTTTCTTT
size: NA
V: TRBV25-1
J: TRBJ1-1
D: TRBD1